In its sample, the clone carrying this TCR beta chain was seen a few times. This specimen belongs to a study of patients and donors after allogeneic stem cell transplantation. TCRdb itself ran the RT-PCR reads through MiXCR, one entry per CDR3 protein. The sample holds some 200,000 distinct CDR3 sequences, about 40% seen once. CDR1 and CDR2 (germline): MNHEY, SVGAGI. The CDR3 sequence is 15 residues long. V dropped 5 bases and J dropped 3; count of bases not matched to a gene: 7. The receptor comes from a human donor who was either an allogeneic HSCT recipient or a stem cell or donor lymphocyte infusion donor (not recorded which). It is not recorded whose cells these are; they may come from a transplant donor. V usage is TRBV6-5 and J usage is TRBJ1-2; the match to TRBD1 covers 9 bases. Sample: blood, either unsorted or a sorted T cell fraction (not recorded which). The CDR3 is CASSPRDRAHYGYTF. CDR3 sequence (DNA): TGTGCCAGCAGTCCTAGGGACAGGGCCCACTATGGCTACACCTTC.